This entry is about one T cell receptor (beta chain). Sequencing was performed with immunoSEQ multiplex PCR; in TCRdb, only in-frame clones are kept and a portion is missing. The sample has a few hundred thousand clones, around 90% seen once. The sample comes from a study of blood T cell repertoires in COVID-19. The CDR3 covers 13 residues. Germline CDR1 and CDR2: SGHRS and YFSETQ. V was clipped by 6 bases and J by 5 bases; unmatched bases: 4. This clonotype originated in a human donor in a cohort sampled during active COVID-19. The sample was peripheral blood. The chain combines TRBV5-1 with TRBJ2-7, with 11 bases identical to TRBD2. DNA of the CDR3: TGCGCCAGCAATAGCGGGGGGGCCCACGAGCAGTACTTC. Protein product: CASNSGGAHEQYF.